The 30 T cell receptor beta chains in this list originate from one sample, sequenced in a study of graft-versus-host responses after intestinal transplantation. Antigen specificity for these receptors is unknown. The method was immunoSEQ multiplex PCR; TCRdb's version includes in-frame clones alone and lacks a portion of them. The sample includes around 55,000 clones, about 89% of them seen just once. The material sequenced was unstimulated CD4+ T cells sorted from spleen or lymph node cells, taken before transplant. The origin of the receptors is a human donor who was the organ donor for an intestinal transplant.

The chain is built from TRBV19 and TRBJ2-7; 7 bases match TRBD2. Per germline, CDR1 LNHDA and CDR2 SQIVND (reference sequence). The CDR3 runs 13 residues. V shed 10 bases and J 2 bases; nucleotides not matched to a gene: 8. In DNA form, the CDR3 reads TGTGCCACCGGCTGGGGGGGTCCCTACGAGCAGTACTTC. It is translated as CATGWGGPYEQYF.

The V gene is TRBV28, the J gene TRBJ2-5; 11 bases line up with TRBD2. The junction had 13 bases not matched to a gene; V was cut back by 6 bases and J by 7 bases. Germline loops: CDR1 MDHEN, CDR2 SYDVKM. The CDR3 spans 16 residues. The CDR3 sequence: CASSPGGSGRGGTQYF. The CDR3 DNA is TGTGCCAGCAGCCCCGGGGGTAGCGGGAGGGGCGGGACCCAGTACTTC.

The gene calls are TRBV7-2 and TRBJ2-7; D remains unclear. The germline V and J ends were trimmed by 4 bases and 2 bases, with 3 bases remaining between them. CDR1 and CDR2 (germline): SGHTA, FQGNSA. This CDR3 region has 11 residues. The CDR3 sequence is CASSSTYEQYF. CDR3 sequence (DNA): TGTGCCAGCAGCTCAACCTACGAGCAGTACTTC. The variable domain in full, with the rest retrieved from reference TRBV7-2 and TRBJ2-7, is GAGVSQSPSNKVTEKGKDVELRCDPISGHTALYWYRQSLGQGLEFLIYFQGNSAPDKSGLPSDRFSAERTGGSVSTLTIQRTQQEDSAVYLCASSSTYEQYFGPGTRLTVT.

The J gene is TRBJ2-2, the V gene TRBV5-5; 7 bases fit TRBD1. J was trimmed by 1 base and V by 2 bases; bases with no gene match: 2. The germline CDR1 and CDR2 sequences are SGHKS and YYEKEE (reference sequence). CDR3 size: 15 residues. The CDR3 DNA reads as TGTGCCAGCAGCTTAAGGACAGGGAACACCGGGGAGCTGTTTTTT. Translating it yields CASSLRTGNTGELFF.

The sample holds one count of this clone. The chain joins TRBV11-2 to TRBJ2-7; 7 positions agree with TRBD2. Germline V gene lookup returns CDR1 SGHAT and CDR2 FQNNGV. This CDR3 is built from 19 residues. J lost 0 bases, V lost 0 bases, and 14 bases had no gene match. This CDR3 reads CASSLDPREGRGSSYEQYF. The CDR3 DNA reads as TGTGCCAGCAGCTTAGATCCCAGGGAGGGGCGGGGAAGCTCCTACGAGCAGTACTTC.

This clone has more than one count but fewer than ten. J is TRBJ2-1 and V is TRBV18; possibly TRBD2 for D (5 bases). The length of the CDR3 is 16 residues. Germline assignment: CDR1 KGHSH and CDR2 LQKENI. Trimming cost V 3 bases and J 7 bases, with 19 bases left between them. The CDR3 DNA is TGTGCCAGCTCACCCCCCGACGGGATTCTGGGGAATGAGCAGTTCTTC. Translating it yields CASSPPDGILGNEQFF.

The chain has TRBV2 and TRBJ2-5; 8 bases agree with TRBD1. The CDR3 contains 14 residues. Germline V lookup: CDR1 SNHLY, CDR2 FYNNEI. Germline trimming cut 10 bases from V and 7 bases from J; bases unmatched to any gene: 14. The chain's CDR3 is CATRPGQAIVTQYF. The CDR3, as DNA: TGTGCCACCAGGCCGGGACAGGCAATCGTGACCCAGTACTTC.

This clone has more than one count but fewer than ten. The chain links TRBV19 to TRBJ2-3; TRBD2 matches 12 bases. The CDR3 covers 16 residues. Germline values: CDR1 LNHDA, CDR2 SQIVND (reference sequence). Trimming at V came to 9 bases and at J to 3 bases, leaving 10 bases not matched to a gene. The CDR3 nucleotides are TGTGCCAGCCTCCAAACCACTAGCGGGAGGACAGATACGCAGTATTTT. Its translation: CASLQTTSGRTDTQYF.

V usage is TRBV21-1 and J usage is TRBJ1-2. TRBV21-1 counts as a pseudogene. The length of the CDR3 is 14 residues. CDR3 sequence reads: CASSKVRGPYGYTF. The CDR3 coding sequence is TGTGCCAGCAGCAAAGTGCGGGGCCCCTATGGCTACACCTTC.

The J gene is TRBJ2-7, the V gene TRBV6-5; perhaps TRBD1 as D (6 bases). The length of the CDR3 is 16 residues. V lost 0 bases to trimming and J lost 6 bases, with 18 bases between them. Germline V gene sequence: CDR1 MNHEY, CDR2 SVGAGI. CDR3 sequence: CASSYSFQWGLAEQYF. The CDR3 DNA is TGTGCCAGCAGTTACTCTTTTCAGTGGGGGCTGGCCGAGCAGTACTTC.

V is TRBV19 and J is TRBJ2-6, with 7 bases fitting TRBD1. Losses at the gene ends were 8 bases for V and 0 bases for J; bases not matched to a gene: 7. This CDR3 spans 16 amino acids. Germline V gives CDR1 LNHDA, CDR2 SQIVND (reference sequence). The CDR3 DNA is TGTGCCAGTTCGTACAGGGGAAACTCTGGGGCCAACGTCCTGACTTTC. It encodes CASSYRGNSGANVLTF.

This clone was counted only a few times. This chain connects TRBV7-2 to TRBJ2-7; TRBD2 matches 9 bases. Looked up from germline, CDR1 is SGHTA and CDR2 is FQGNSA. The junction had 10 bases not matched to a gene; V was cut back by 1 base and J by 3 bases. The CDR3 has 17 residues. The CDR3 is CASSLGSASGVGYEQYF. In DNA, the CDR3 is TGTGCCAGCAGCTTAGGATCGGCTAGCGGGGTGGGCTACGAGCAGTACTTC.

On this clone: Other DNA sequences in the same sample also yield this CDR3. The chain is built from TRBV6-1 and TRBJ1-5; TRBD1 might be the D (5 bases). The ends were cut back, 2 bases at V and 0 bases at J, with 8 bases in the middle. CDR1 is MNHNS and CDR2 is SASEGT in the germline V gene. The CDR3 is 15 amino acids. The chain's CDR3 is CASSETDISNQPQHF. The DNA for the CDR3 is TGTGCCAGCAGTGAAACGGACATTAGCAATCAGCCCCAGCATTTT.

The chain is built from TRBV28 and TRBJ2-7; D may be TRBD2 (5 bases). This CDR3 contains 14 residues. Germline CDR1 is MDHEN and CDR2 is SYDVKM. Deletions cut 6 bases from V and 3 bases from J, with 15 bases between. The CDR3 DNA follows: TGTGCCAGCAGACTGGACTTTTTTCTCTACGAGCAGTACTTC. Translated, it gives CASRLDFFLYEQYF.

The gene calls are TRBV9 and TRBJ1-1, with 8 bases identical to TRBD1. This CDR3 region has 16 residues. Trimming cost V 4 bases and J 1 base; bases outside gene matches: 9. Germline V gene sequence: CDR1 SGDLS, CDR2 YYNGEE. The CDR3 loop is CASSPHLGQENTEAFF. The DNA of the CDR3 is TGTGCCAGCAGCCCCCACCTGGGACAGGAGAACACTGAAGCTTTCTTT.

This clone was found once. The V and J genes are TRBV10-1 and TRBJ2-7; possibly TRBD2 for D (5 bases). Germline CDR1 and CDR2: WNHNN and SYGVQD (reference sequence). V was pared by 2 bases and J by 6 bases, with 11 bases between. CDR3 length: 13 residues. CDR3 bases: TGCGCCAGCAGTGAGACTAGATCGGGCGAGCAGTACTTC. Encoded protein: CASSETRSGEQYF.

The chain employs TRBV28 and TRBJ2-4, with 9 bases that match TRBD1. Looked up from germline, CDR1 is MDHEN and CDR2 is SYDVKM. J was trimmed by 8 bases and V by 2 bases; bases with no gene match: 1. This CDR3 has 13 amino acids. The CDR3 region has the DNA TGTGCCAGCAGTTTAAGGGACAGGGACATTCAGTACTTC. Its translation: CASSLRDRDIQYF.

To note about this clone: No conserved phenylalanine or tryptophan ends this CDR3, so it is likely a read error. It is unclear where the CDR3 begins or ends on the DNA, so no DNA is shown, and the CDR3 is as TCRdb lists it. CDR3 amino acids: CASRTLAGGPS. The rearrangement joins TRBV6-4 to TRBJ2-3; the D call TRBD2 from the table was never checked on the DNA. The CDR3 has 11 residues if both end residues are counted. Germline V gene sequence: CDR1 MRHNA, CDR2 SNTAGT.

This sequence joins TRBV2 and TRBJ2-6; D gene unclear. V was shortened by 6 bases and J by 3 bases, with 9 bases between the two germline ends. Looked up from germline, CDR1 is SNHLY and CDR2 is FYNNEI. This CDR3 is 14 amino acids long. CDR3 sequence (DNA): TGTGCCAGCAGCCCCGTCGGTGGGGCCAACGTCCTGACTTTC. It is translated as CASSPVGGANVLTF.

The chain recombines TRBV9 with TRBJ2-1; D may be TRBD2 (7 bases). The CDR3 consists of 16 residues. The V gene lost 0 bases and the J gene lost 10 bases, with 20 bases spanning the gap. Germline CDR1 reads SGDLS; CDR2 reads YYNGEE. In DNA, the CDR3 is TGTGCCAGCAGCGTAGCCGGGGGGCTAGCTAACCGGGAGCAGTTCTTC. Translating gives CASSVAGGLANREQFF.

This clone was seen more than once but under ten times. The V and J genes are TRBV11-2 and TRBJ2-7, with D possibly being TRBD1 (7 bases). The germline CDR1 and CDR2 sequences are SGHAT and FQNNGV. V was cut by 2 bases and J by 0 bases, with 14 bases left in between. The CDR3 is made up of 16 amino acids. CDR3 region: CASSLSGDSPSYEQYF. Written as DNA, the CDR3 is TGTGCCAGCAGCTTATCGGGGGACAGTCCCTCCTACGAGCAGTACTTC.

The chain combines TRBV10-3 with TRBJ1-4, with 10 bases identical to TRBD1. Germline lookup yields CDR1 ENHRY and CDR2 SYGVKD. This CDR3 is 15 amino acids long. The junction had 5 bases not matched to a gene; V was cut back by 3 bases and J by 7 bases. Here the CDR3 DNA reads TGTGCCATCAGTGATCCCGGGACAGGGGTTGAAAAACTGTTTTTT. Protein: CAISDPGTGVEKLFF.

This sequence joins TRBV6-1 and TRBJ1-5; weak D call: TRBD1 (5 bases). Germline-derived CDR1 and CDR2 are MNHNS and SASEGT. CDR3 length: 16 amino acids. Trimming shortened V by 4 bases and J by 2 bases, and 15 bases separated the two germline ends. The CDR3 nucleotides are TGTGCCAGCAGTGCCTATAGGGGAAGAGGCAATCAGCCCCAGCATTTT. It codes for CASSAYRGRGNQPQHF.

This chain connects TRBV7-3 to TRBJ2-1; 8 nucleotides agree with TRBD2. Trimming at V came to 3 bases and at J to 2 bases, leaving 6 bases not matched to a gene. The CDR3 extends over 16 amino acids. CDR1 is SGHTA and CDR2 is FQGTGA in the germline V gene. The CDR3 protein is CASSLVSGTPYNEQFF. The CDR3 DNA sequence: TGTGCCAGCAGCTTGGTTAGCGGGACCCCCTACAATGAGCAGTTCTTC. The full variable domain, in which reference TRBV7-3 and TRBJ2-1 provide the parts outside the CDR3, is GAGVSQTPSNKVTEKGKYVELRCDPISGHTALYWYRQSLGQGPEFLIYFQGTGAADDSGLPNDRFFAVRPEGSVSTLKIQRTERGDSAVYLCASSLVSGTPYNEQFFGPGTRLTVL.

The chain links TRBV28 to TRBJ2-7; tentatively, D is TRBD1 (5 bases). There are 14 residues in the CDR3. CDR1 MDHEN and CDR2 SYDVKM come from the germline V gene. V lost 4 bases and J 2 bases, leaving 12 bases between the germline ends. The CDR3 loop reads CASSSQLGPYEQYF. In DNA form, the CDR3 reads TGTGCCAGCAGTTCCCAGCTGGGGCCCTACGAGCAGTACTTC.

The chain has TRBV5-1 and TRBJ1-3, with D possibly TRBD1 on 5 matching bases. The CDR3 runs 15 residues. Germline V gene sequence: CDR1 SGHRS, CDR2 YFSETQ. The V end lost 0 bases, the J end lost 3 bases, and 10 bases lay between the germline ends. CDR3 sequence: CASSLGPGVGNTIYF. CDR3 nucleotides: TGCGCCAGCAGCTTGGGGCCGGGGGTTGGAAACACCATATATTTT.

The rearrangement links TRBV5-6 to TRBJ1-1; D perhaps matches TRBD1 (6 bases). The CDR3 runs 13 residues. Germline CDR1 reads SGHDT; CDR2 reads YYEEEE. The ends were cut back, 6 bases at V and 1 base at J, with 10 bases in the middle. The CDR3 sequence: CASIQGANTEAFF. The CDR3 nucleotides read TGTGCCAGCATACAGGGCGCGAACACTGAAGCTTTCTTT.

The V call is TRBV29-1, the J call TRBJ2-3; D uncertain. Germline V gene lookup returns CDR1 SQVTM and CDR2 ANQGSEA. The CDR3 has 12 residues. Trimming cost V 3 bases and J 2 bases, with 6 bases left between them. The CDR3, as DNA: TGCAGCGTTGAGGCAGACACAGATACGCAGTATTTT. Protein sequence: CSVEADTDTQYF.

The chain links TRBV28 to TRBJ2-5; TRBD2 agrees at 8 bases. Trimming at V came to 5 bases and at J to 4 bases, leaving 6 bases not matched to a gene. The CDR3 contains 14 residues. Germline V gives CDR1 MDHEN, CDR2 SYDVKM. The CDR3 is CASSRGGRGETQYF. CDR3 sequence (DNA): TGTGCCAGCAGTCGGGGGGGTCGTGGAGAGACCCAGTACTTC.

V usage is TRBV30 and J usage is TRBJ1-5, with a weak D call TRBD1 (5 bases). The V gene's germline CDR1 is GTSNPN and CDR2 SVGIG (reference sequence). Trimming pared 1 base from V and 6 bases from J, leaving 10 bases between. This CDR3 spans 13 amino acids. The CDR3 is CAWSARVGQPQHF. CDR3 DNA sequence: TGTGCCTGGAGTGCCAGGGTGGGTCAGCCCCAGCATTTT.